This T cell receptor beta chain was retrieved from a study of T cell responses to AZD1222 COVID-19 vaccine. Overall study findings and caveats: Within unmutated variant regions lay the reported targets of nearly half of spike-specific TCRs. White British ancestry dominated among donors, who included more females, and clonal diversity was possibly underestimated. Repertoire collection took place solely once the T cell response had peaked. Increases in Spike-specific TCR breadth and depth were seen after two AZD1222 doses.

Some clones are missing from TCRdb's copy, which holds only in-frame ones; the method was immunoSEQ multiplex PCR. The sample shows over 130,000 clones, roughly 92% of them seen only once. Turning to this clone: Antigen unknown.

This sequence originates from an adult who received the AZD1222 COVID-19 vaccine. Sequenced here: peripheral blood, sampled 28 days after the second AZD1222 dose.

CDR3 protein: CAAQAGGRWNEQFF. CDR3 DNA sequence: TGTGCCGCCCAGGCTGGGGGTCGGTGGAATGAGCAGTTCTTC. The rearrangement links TRBV6-5 to TRBJ2-1, with D perhaps given as TRBD1 or TRBD2 (5 bases each). CDR1 and CDR2 (germline): MNHEY, SVGAGI. V lost 11 bases, J lost 7 bases, and 21 bases lay in between. The CDR3 runs to 14 residues.